Listed below are T cell receptor beta chains from one sample, sequenced in a study of T cells after yellow fever vaccination. TCRdb fed the 5' RACE reads into MiXCR, producing one record per CDR3 protein. The sample records 340,000 or so distinct CDR3 sequences, around 13% being singletons. This specimen was CD4+ T cells sorted from PBMCs, taken 15 days after the yellow fever booster vaccination. All receptors derive from a man aged 18-30 years who received the YFV17D yellow fever vaccine. The CDR3 runs from the conserved cysteine through the conserved F or W. A D gene is named only where the DNA matches it firmly. Some rows have no size entry. The others give once, few or many, or a class for an expanded clone.

v_gene: TRBV20-1
j_gene: TRBJ2-3
d_gene: TRBD2
len: 13
abundance: few
CDR3aa: CSASTSGTDTQYF
CDR3nt: TGCAGTGCTTCGACTAGCGGCACAGATACGCAGTATTTT

v_gene: TRBV27
j_gene: TRBJ1-1
d_gene: TRBD1
len: 14
abundance: NA
CDR3aa: CASSPRQGRTEAFF
CDR3nt: TGTGCCAGCAGTCCCCGACAGGGCCGCACTGAAGCTTTCTTT

v_gene: TRBV10-1
j_gene: TRBJ1-5
d_gene: TRBD1
len: 17
abundance: few
CDR3aa: CASNWTGLRLGNQPQHF
CDR3nt: TGCGCCAGCAACTGGACAGGGTTGAGGTTGGGCAATCAGCCCCAGCATTTT

v_gene: TRBV24-1
j_gene: TRBJ2-5
d_gene: NA
len: 15
abundance: few
CDR3aa: CATSSGGTALETQYF
CDR3nt: TGTGCCACCAGCTCGGGAGGGACAGCTCTCGAGACCCAGTACTTC

v_gene: TRBV4-1
j_gene: TRBJ1-4
d_gene: NA
len: 15
abundance: NA
CDR3aa: CASSPQGNTNEKLFF
CDR3nt: TGCGCCAGCAGCCCGCAGGGTAATACTAATGAAAAACTGTTTTTT

v_gene: TRBV4-3
j_gene: TRBJ2-1
d_gene: TRBD2
len: 17
abundance: NA
CDR3aa: CASSQDPGRGGYNEQFF
CDR3nt: TGCGCCAGCAGCCAAGATCCAGGGCGGGGGGGCTACAATGAGCAGTTCTTC

v_gene: TRBV11-1
j_gene: TRBJ2-7
d_gene: TRBD2
len: 15
abundance: few
CDR3aa: CASSPRTSGLYEQYF
CDR3nt: TGTGCCAGCAGCCCACGGACTAGCGGATTGTACGAGCAGTACTTC

v_gene: TRBV27
j_gene: TRBJ2-2
d_gene: TRBD2
len: 15
abundance: once
CDR3aa: CASSSVLAGTGELFF
CDR3nt: TGTGCCAGCAGTTCCGTCCTAGCGGGGACCGGGGAGCTGTTTTTT

v_gene: TRBV7-6
j_gene: TRBJ1-2
d_gene: TRBD1
len: 16
abundance: NA
CDR3aa: CASSAGGQPVNYGYTF
CDR3nt: TGTGCCAGCAGCGCGGGGGGACAGCCTGTTAACTATGGCTACACCTTC

v_gene: TRBV7-3
j_gene: TRBJ1-2
d_gene: NA
len: 13
abundance: few
CDR3aa: CASSPQRDYGYTF
CDR3nt: TGTGCCAGCAGCCCTCAACGGGACTATGGCTACACCTTC

v_gene: TRBV7-6
j_gene: TRBJ2-3
d_gene: NA
len: 14
abundance: NA
CDR3aa: CASSLGSFADTQYF
CDR3nt: TGTGCCAGCAGCTTAGGATCCTTCGCAGATACGCAGTATTTT

v_gene: TRBV7-2
j_gene: TRBJ1-1
d_gene: NA
len: 15
abundance: NA
CDR3aa: CASTDWGTQNTEAFF
CDR3nt: TGTGCCAGCACCGACTGGGGGACACAGAACACTGAAGCTTTCTTT

v_gene: TRBV7-9
j_gene: TRBJ1-3
d_gene: NA
len: 13
abundance: many
CDR3aa: CASSLEGSHTIYF
CDR3nt: TGTGCCAGCAGCTTAGAGGGGTCGCACACCATATATTTT

v_gene: TRBV5-1
j_gene: TRBJ2-7
d_gene: NA
len: 13
abundance: NA
CDR3aa: CASSFPGWNEQYF
CDR3nt: TGCGCCAGCAGCTTCCCGGGGTGGAACGAGCAGTACTTC

v_gene: TRBV7-2
j_gene: TRBJ2-2
d_gene: NA
len: 15
abundance: few
CDR3aa: CASRSPSSDTGELFF
CDR3nt: TGTGCCAGCAGGTCGCCCTCTTCGGATACCGGGGAGCTGTTTTTT

v_gene: TRBV12-3/TRBV12-4
j_gene: TRBJ2-4
d_gene: TRBD1
len: 15
abundance: NA
CDR3aa: CASSYRGPAKNIQYF
CDR3nt: TGTGCCAGCAGTTACAGGGGGCCAGCCAAAAACATTCAGTACTTC

v_gene: TRBV6-1
j_gene: TRBJ2-1
d_gene: NA
len: 15
abundance: many
CDR3aa: CASSDVRKGHNEQFF
CDR3nt: TGTGCCAGCAGTGATGTGAGAAAAGGACACAATGAGCAGTTCTTC

v_gene: TRBV12-3/TRBV12-4
j_gene: TRBJ2-3
d_gene: TRBD2
len: 14
abundance: NA
CDR3aa: CASSLVAGGGTQYF
CDR3nt: TGTGCCAGCAGTTTAGTAGCGGGGGGAGGTACGCAGTATTTT

v_gene: TRBV12-3/TRBV12-4
j_gene: TRBJ1-2
d_gene: NA
len: 13
abundance: many
CDR3aa: CASSSLGDYGYTF
CDR3nt: TGTGCCAGCAGTTCCTTGGGGGACTATGGCTACACCTTC

v_gene: TRBV4-1
j_gene: TRBJ1-3
d_gene: NA
len: 17
abundance: few
CDR3aa: CASSQDRSRSSGNTIYF
CDR3nt: TGCGCCAGCAGCCAAGACAGGTCCCGGAGCTCTGGAAACACCATATATTTT

v_gene: TRBV7-2
j_gene: TRBJ2-5
d_gene: TRBD2
len: 16
abundance: few
CDR3aa: CASSLVGGGAQETQYF
CDR3nt: TGTGCCAGCAGCTTAGTGGGCGGGGGGGCCCAAGAGACCCAGTACTTC

v_gene: TRBV24-1
j_gene: TRBJ2-3
d_gene: NA
len: 13
abundance: few
CDR3aa: CATSDPGLGTQYF
CDR3nt: TGTGCCACCAGTGATCCGGGACTCGGTACGCAGTATTTT

v_gene: TRBV24-1
j_gene: TRBJ1-5
d_gene: TRBD1
len: 13
abundance: few
CDR3aa: CATGTGYNQPQHF
CDR3nt: TGTGCCACCGGGACAGGTTACAATCAGCCCCAGCATTTT

v_gene: TRBV7-2
j_gene: TRBJ1-2
d_gene: NA
len: 13
abundance: few
CDR3aa: CASSFREYYGYTF
CDR3nt: TGTGCCAGCAGCTTCCGGGAATACTATGGCTACACCTTC

v_gene: TRBV12-3/TRBV12-4
j_gene: TRBJ2-2
d_gene: NA
len: 11
abundance: few
CDR3aa: CASTTFGELFF
CDR3nt: TGTGCCAGCACCACCTTCGGGGAGCTGTTTTTT

v_gene: TRBV3-1
j_gene: TRBJ2-5
d_gene: NA
len: 15
abundance: many
CDR3aa: CASSPPWGGPETQYF
CDR3nt: TGTGCCAGCAGCCCCCCGTGGGGGGGCCCGGAGACCCAGTACTTC

v_gene: TRBV18
j_gene: TRBJ2-5
d_gene: TRBD1
len: 14
abundance: few
CDR3aa: CASSPTGLHETQYF
CDR3nt: TGTGCCAGCTCACCGACAGGGCTACACGAGACCCAGTACTTC

v_gene: TRBV18
j_gene: TRBJ2-7
d_gene: NA
len: 11
abundance: NA
CDR3aa: CASSQRDEQYF
CDR3nt: TGTGCCAGCTCACAGAGGGACGAGCAGTACTTC

v_gene: TRBV27
j_gene: TRBJ1-1
d_gene: TRBD1
len: 14
abundance: NA
CDR3aa: CASSGDRRYTEAFF
CDR3nt: TGTGCCAGCAGTGGGGACAGGAGATACACTGAAGCTTTCTTT